Sequencing of this T cell receptor (beta chain) was carried out in a study of blood T cell repertoires in COVID-19 (dated by TCRdb to about 2020). Looking at the study overall: Samples from collaborators originated in the United States, Italy and Spain and spanned both the acute and convalescent phases of COVID-19. The prospective study material was composed of cDNA or gDNA derived from T cells, B-cell-depleted T cells, or PBMCs. The dataset comprised deeply sampled blood TCRbeta repertoires from subjects exposed to, actively infected with, or recovered from COVID-19. The repertoires were released in a freely available public database meant as a resource for research on the immune response to SARS-CoV-2. The samples were drawn from the first 160 participants of the ongoing ImmuneRACE study and from 1,254 subjects provided by 6 global collaborators. The sample metadata nearly always contained a de-identified subject ID, COVID-19 status, age in years and sex. Where available, HLA class I and class II types were taken from metadata supplied by the sample provider and were not determined by assay-based typing.

Each collaborating institution followed its own protocols to collect whole blood in K2EDTA tubes. For TCRbeta analysis, collaborators shipped samples in one of three forms: frozen whole blood, isolated PBMCs, or DNA extracted from either of those sample types. The CDR1 and CDR2 encoded by the germline V gene are SGHTA and FQGNSA. V ends up 5 bases short and J 2 bases short, with an unmatched junction base count of 8. The CDR3, from cysteine to phenylalanine, totals 15 residues. Left in the record is the CDR3 DNA by itself, 45 bases read in frame from the first base. TCRbeta CDR3 regions were amplified from genomic DNA by means of the immunoSEQ Assay, a bias-controlled multiplex PCR. On the study's bioinformatics: Nucleated cell counts per sample were estimated from amplification of reference gene primers within the assay. To quantify the absolute abundance of each unique TCRbeta CDR3 rearrangement, sequence reads were collapsed and filtered. For each sample, productive Simpson clonality was calculated as the square root of Simpson's diversity index across productive rearrangements. Not all clones reach the TCRdb copy of this immuneACCESS table, which keeps in-frame sequences only. Checked studies attribute under half of the gap to unresolved V genes and leave the rest unexplained. That table furnishes V, J and clone size, whereas the DNA furnished D and trimming. The sample data list some 110,000 clones, and 65% to 80% of these were observed just once. The ten largest clones capture roughly 6.2% of the sample.

This clone came up many times. No cognate antigen has been identified for it. No clone much larger than this one lies a single base away; base qualities are absent. Study-wide conclusions, independent of this receptor: Clinical and demographic metadata were provided uncurated, with the amount varying by source and participant.

The clonotype was recovered from an older man with acute or convalescent COVID-19. Sequenced: peripheral blood. The sequence links TRBV7-2 to TRBJ2-7; 8 middle bases align to TRBD1. CDR3 loop: CASSQGGTGTYEQYF. The nucleotide sequence is given as TGTGCCAGCAGCCAGGGCGGGACAGGAACCTACGAGCAGTACTTC.